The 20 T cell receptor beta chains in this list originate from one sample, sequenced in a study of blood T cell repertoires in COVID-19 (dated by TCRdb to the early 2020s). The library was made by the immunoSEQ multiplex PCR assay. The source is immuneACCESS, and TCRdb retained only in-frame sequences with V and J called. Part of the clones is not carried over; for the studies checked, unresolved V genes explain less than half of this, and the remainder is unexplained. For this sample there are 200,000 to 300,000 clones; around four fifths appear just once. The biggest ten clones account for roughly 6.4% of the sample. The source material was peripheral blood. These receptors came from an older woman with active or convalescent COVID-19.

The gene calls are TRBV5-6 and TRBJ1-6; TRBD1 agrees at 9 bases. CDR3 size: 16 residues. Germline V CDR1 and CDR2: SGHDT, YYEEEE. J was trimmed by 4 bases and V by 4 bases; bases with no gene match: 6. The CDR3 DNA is TGTGCCAGCAGCCTACAGGGGGCCCCATATAATTCACCCCTCCACTTT. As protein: CASSLQGAPYNSPLHF.

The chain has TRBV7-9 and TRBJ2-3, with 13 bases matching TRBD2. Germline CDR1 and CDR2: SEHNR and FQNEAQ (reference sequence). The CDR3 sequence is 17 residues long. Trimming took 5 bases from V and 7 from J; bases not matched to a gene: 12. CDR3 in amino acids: CASSGLAGAGAPHTQYF. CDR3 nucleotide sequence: TGTGCCAGCAGCGGACTAGCGGGAGCAGGGGCGCCCCATACGCAGTATTTT.

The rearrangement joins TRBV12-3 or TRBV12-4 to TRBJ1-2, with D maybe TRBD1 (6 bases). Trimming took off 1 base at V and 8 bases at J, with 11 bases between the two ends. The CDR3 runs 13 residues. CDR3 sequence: CASSLVGQGGYTF. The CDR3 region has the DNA TGTGCCAGCAGTTTAGTTGGTCAGGGGGGCTACACCTTC.

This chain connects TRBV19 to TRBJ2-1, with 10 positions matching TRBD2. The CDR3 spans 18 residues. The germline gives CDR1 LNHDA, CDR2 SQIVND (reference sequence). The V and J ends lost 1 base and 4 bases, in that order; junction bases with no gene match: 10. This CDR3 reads CASSIVRVAGGGYNEQFF. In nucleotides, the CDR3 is TGTGCCAGTAGTATAGTAAGGGTAGCGGGGGGAGGGTACAATGAGCAGTTCTTC.

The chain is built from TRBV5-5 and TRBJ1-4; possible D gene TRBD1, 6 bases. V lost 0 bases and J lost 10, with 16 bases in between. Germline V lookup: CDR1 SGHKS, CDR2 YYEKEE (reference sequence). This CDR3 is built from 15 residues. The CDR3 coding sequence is TGTGCCAGCAGCTTGGAAGCCCGACAGGCCGGAAAACTGTTTTTT. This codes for CASSLEARQAGKLFF.

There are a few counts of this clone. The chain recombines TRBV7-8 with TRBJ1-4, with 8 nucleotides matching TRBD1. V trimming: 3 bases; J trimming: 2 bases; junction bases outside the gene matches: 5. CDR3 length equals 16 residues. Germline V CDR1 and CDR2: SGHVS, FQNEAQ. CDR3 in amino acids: CASSFVSGGTNEKLFF. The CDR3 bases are TGTGCCAGCAGCTTTGTTTCAGGGGGCACTAATGAAAAACTGTTTTTT.

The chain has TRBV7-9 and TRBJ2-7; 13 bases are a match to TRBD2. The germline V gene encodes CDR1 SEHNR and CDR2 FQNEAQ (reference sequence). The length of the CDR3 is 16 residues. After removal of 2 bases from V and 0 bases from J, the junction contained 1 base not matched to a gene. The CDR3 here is CASSLRTSGSSYEQYF. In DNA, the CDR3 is TGTGCCAGCAGCTTAAGGACTAGCGGGAGCTCCTACGAGCAGTACTTC.

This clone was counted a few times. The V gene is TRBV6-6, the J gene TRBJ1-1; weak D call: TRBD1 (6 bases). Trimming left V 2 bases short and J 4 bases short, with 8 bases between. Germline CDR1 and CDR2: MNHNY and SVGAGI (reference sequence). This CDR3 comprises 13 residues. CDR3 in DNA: TGTGCCAGCAGTTACCTGACAGGCACTGAAGCTTTCTTT. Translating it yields CASSYLTGTEAFF.

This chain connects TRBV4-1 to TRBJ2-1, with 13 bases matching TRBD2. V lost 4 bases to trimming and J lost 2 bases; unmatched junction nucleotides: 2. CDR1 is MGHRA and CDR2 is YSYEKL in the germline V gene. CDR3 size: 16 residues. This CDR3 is CASSPGTSGTYNEQFF. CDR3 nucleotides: TGCGCCAGCAGCCCTGGGACTAGCGGGACCTACAATGAGCAGTTCTTC.

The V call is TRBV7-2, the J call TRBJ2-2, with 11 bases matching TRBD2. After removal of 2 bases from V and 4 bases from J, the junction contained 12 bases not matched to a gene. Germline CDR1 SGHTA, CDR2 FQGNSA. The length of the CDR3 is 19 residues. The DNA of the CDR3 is TGTGCCAGCAGCTTATCCGCTAGCGGGGGGCGACGGGGCACCGGGGAGCTGTTTTTT. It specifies CASSLSASGGRRGTGELFF.

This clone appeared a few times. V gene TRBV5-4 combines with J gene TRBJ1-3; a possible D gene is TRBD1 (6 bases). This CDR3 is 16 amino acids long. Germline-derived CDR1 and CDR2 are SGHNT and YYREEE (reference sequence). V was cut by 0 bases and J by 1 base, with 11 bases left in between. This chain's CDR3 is CASSLGGRRSGNTIYF. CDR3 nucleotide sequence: TGTGCCAGCAGCTTGGGGGGGCGAAGGTCTGGAAACACCATATATTTT.

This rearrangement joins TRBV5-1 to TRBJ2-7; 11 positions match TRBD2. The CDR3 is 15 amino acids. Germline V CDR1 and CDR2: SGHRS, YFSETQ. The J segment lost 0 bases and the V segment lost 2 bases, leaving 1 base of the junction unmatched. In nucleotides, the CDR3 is TGCGCCAGCAGCTTAGGGACTAGCGGCTCCTACGAGCAGTACGTC. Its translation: CASSLGTSGSYEQYV.

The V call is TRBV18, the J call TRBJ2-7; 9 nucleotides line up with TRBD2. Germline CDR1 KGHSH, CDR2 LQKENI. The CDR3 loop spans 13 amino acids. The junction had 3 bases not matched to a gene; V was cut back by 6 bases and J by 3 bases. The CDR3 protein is CASSLSGSYEQYF. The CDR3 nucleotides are TGTGCCAGCTCCCTTAGCGGGAGCTACGAGCAGTACTTC. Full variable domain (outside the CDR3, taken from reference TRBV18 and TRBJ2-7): NAGVMQNPRHLVRRRGQEARLRCSPMKGHSHVYWYRQLPEEGLKFMVYLQKENIIDESGMPKERFSAEFPKEGPSILRIQQVVRGDSAAYFCASSLSGSYEQYFGPGTRLTVT.

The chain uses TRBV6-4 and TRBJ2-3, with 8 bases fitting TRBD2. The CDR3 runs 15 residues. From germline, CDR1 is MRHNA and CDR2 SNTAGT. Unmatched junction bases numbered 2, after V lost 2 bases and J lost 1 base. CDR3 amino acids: CASSDNGGGTDTQYF. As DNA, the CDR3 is TGTGCCAGCAGTGACAACGGGGGGGGCACAGATACGCAGTATTTT.

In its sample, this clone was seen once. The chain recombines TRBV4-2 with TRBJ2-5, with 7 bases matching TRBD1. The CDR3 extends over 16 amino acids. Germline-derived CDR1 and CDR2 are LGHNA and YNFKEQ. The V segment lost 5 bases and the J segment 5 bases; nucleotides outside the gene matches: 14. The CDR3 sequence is CASSRDYRGLEETQYF. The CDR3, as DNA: TGTGCCAGCAGCAGGGATTACAGGGGATTGGAGGAGACCCAGTACTTC.

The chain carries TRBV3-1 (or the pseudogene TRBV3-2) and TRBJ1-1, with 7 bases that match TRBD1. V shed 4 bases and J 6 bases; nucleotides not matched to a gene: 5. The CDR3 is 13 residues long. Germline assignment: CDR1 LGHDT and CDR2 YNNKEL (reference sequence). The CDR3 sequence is CASSPDRDAEAFF. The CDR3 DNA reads TGTGCCAGCAGCCCCGACAGGGACGCTGAAGCTTTCTTT.

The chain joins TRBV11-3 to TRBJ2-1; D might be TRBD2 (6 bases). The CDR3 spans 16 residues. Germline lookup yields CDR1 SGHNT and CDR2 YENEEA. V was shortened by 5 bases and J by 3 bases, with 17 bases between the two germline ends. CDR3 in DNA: TGTGCCAGCAGCCCCCGGGAGAGCGGGTACTACAATGAGCAGTTCTTC. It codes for CASSPRESGYYNEQFF.

This CDR3 reads CASSQEAGGPATQYF. In nucleotides, the CDR3 is TGTGCCAGCAGCCAAGAAGCGGGAGGGCCGGCTACGCAGTATTTT. The chain employs TRBV3-1 (or the pseudogene TRBV3-2) and TRBJ2-3; 10 nucleotides match TRBD2. Germline assignment: CDR1 LGHDT and CDR2 YNNKEL (reference sequence). The CDR3 contains 15 residues. V trimming: 0 bases; J trimming: 8 bases; junction bases outside the gene matches: 5.

The DNA of the CDR3 is TGTGCCAGTAGTATAGATCTGTTTCCCGGGGGGTCCACCTCCTACAATGAGCAGTTCTTC. Encoded protein: CASSIDLFPGGSTSYNEQFF. V and J are TRBV19 and TRBJ2-1; 7 bases match TRBD2. This CDR3 is 20 amino acids long. The trim removed 0 bases at V and 0 bases at J, leaving 14 bases unmatched. The germline CDR1 and CDR2 sequences are LNHDA and SQIVND (reference sequence).

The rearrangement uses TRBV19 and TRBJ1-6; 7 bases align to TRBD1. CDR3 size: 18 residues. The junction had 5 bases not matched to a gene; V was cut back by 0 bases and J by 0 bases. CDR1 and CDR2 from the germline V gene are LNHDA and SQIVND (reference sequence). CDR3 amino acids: CASSIDQGEVSYNSPLHF. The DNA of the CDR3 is TGTGCCAGTAGTATAGATCAGGGGGAGGTCTCCTATAATTCACCCCTCCACTTT.